This T cell receptor beta chain was found in a study of glioma-infiltrating T cells. Points on this clonotype: A read error is possible here, since a much larger clone lies one base away.

This CDR3 has 15 amino acids. V shed 5 bases, J shed 5 bases, and the junction held 9 bases outside the gene matches. Germline V CDR1 and CDR2: MDHEN, SYDVKM. Amplification of TCR alpha and beta CDR3 regions from RNA used iRepertoire nested multiplex PCR. A single record per CDR3 protein comes from TCRdb applying MiXCR to the multiplex PCR reads. The sample holds tens of thousands of distinct CDR3 sequences, approximately 39% seen once. Sequenced: glioma tissue, nonneoplastic brain tissue, or PBMCs (not recorded which). The TCR was taken from a human donor with low-grade glioma or glioblastoma, undergoing nonglioma brain surgery, or in good health (not recorded which). This chain connects TRBV28 to TRBJ2-7, with 10 bases identical to TRBD1. CDR3: CASSPPGQGRHEQYF. The CDR3 nucleotides are TGTGCCAGCAGTCCACCGGGACAGGGGCGGCACGAGCAGTACTTC.